This T cell receptor beta chain was recovered during a study of blood T cell repertoires in COVID-19. Study-wide context: Italy, Spain and the United States were the sources of the convalescent and acute COVID-19 samples. Sources were T cells, B-cell-depleted T cells, or PBMCs; the material itself was cDNA or gDNA.

With 6 bases removed from V and 4 bases from J, the gap between germline ends came to 12 bases. This CDR3 has 13 residues. Germline CDR1 is LGHDT and CDR2 is YNNKEL (reference sequence). Authors' data handling: Nucleated cell counts were estimated from reference gene primer amplification. TCRdb's table, derived via immunoSEQ multiplex PCR, lists solely in-frame clones and lacks some. V, J and clone size reflect that table, while D and trimming were determined from the DNA. The data contain a few hundred thousand clones, 86% of them singletons. The TCR was taken from a man of 80 years or more with acute or convalescent COVID-19. Input material: peripheral blood. V gene TRBV3-1 (or the pseudogene TRBV3-2) combines with J gene TRBJ1-2, with D maybe TRBD1 (5 bases). Here the CDR3 DNA reads TGTGCCAGCAGTCCTACAGGTTCCTATGGCTACACCTTC. Translated: CASSPTGSYGYTF.